The next 25 T cell receptor beta chains were all read from a single sample in a study of shared clonotypes between healthy human individuals. Only in-frame clones appear in the TCRdb table, and some are missing; sequencing was by immunoSEQ multiplex PCR. The sample holds 2.3 million or so clones, approximately 93% seen once. The sequenced sample consisted of naive CD4+ T cells from PBMCs. Sample subset: CD45RA+ positively selected. Receptors originate from a man aged 18 to 30 in good health. Some clones in this sample may be carry-over from other donors' samples.

The CDR3 DNA sequence: TGTGCCAGCAGCGGAGGGGTGGAAAAACTGTTTTTT. Its translation is CASSGGVEKLFF. The V and J genes are TRBV2 and TRBJ1-4; D is perhaps TRBD1 (5 bases). This CDR3 is built from 12 residues. Germline loops: CDR1 SNHLY, CDR2 FYNNEI. Trimming cost V 6 bases and J 8 bases, with 10 bases left between them.

The chain has TRBV6-1 and TRBJ2-7; D may match TRBD1 or TRBD2 (5 bases each). V shed 6 bases and J shed 1 base, with 16 bases lying between them. The germline gives CDR1 MNHNS, CDR2 SASEGT. This CDR3 region has 15 residues. CDR3 bases: TGTGCCAGCAGGCCCTCGGGGCAGCTTTCCTACGAGCAGTACTTC. Translated: CASRPSGQLSYEQYF.

The genes are TRBV28 and TRBJ2-2; D gene unclear. This CDR3 is 13 amino acids long. From germline, CDR1 is MDHEN and CDR2 SYDVKM. Trimming left V 2 bases short and J 5 bases short, with 6 bases between. The CDR3 DNA reads TGTGCCAGCAGTTTAGCCGCTACCGGGGAGCTGTTTTTT. Its protein product is CASSLAATGELFF.

The rearrangement joins TRBV5-4 to TRBJ2-5; D remains unclear. CDR3 size: 14 residues. With 1 base removed from V and 5 bases from J, the gap between germline ends came to 12 bases. CDR1 is SGHNT, CDR2 YYREEE, per germline (reference sequence). In nucleotides, the CDR3 is TGTGCCAGCAGCTTGCCATCCATCGGGGAGACCCAGTACTTC. This codes for CASSLPSIGETQYF.

The V and J genes are TRBV27 and TRBJ1-2; D is unresolved. The CDR3 has 13 residues. Germline V gene lookup returns CDR1 MNHEY and CDR2 SMNVEV (reference sequence). V lost 4 bases, J lost 2 bases, and 8 bases lay in between. The CDR3 sequence is CASSSERNYGYTF. CDR3 DNA sequence: TGTGCCAGCAGTTCAGAACGCAACTATGGCTACACCTTC.

This chain uses TRBV6-5 with TRBJ1-2, with TRBD1 matching 8 bases. This CDR3 is built from 16 residues. The germline gives CDR1 MNHEY, CDR2 SVGAGI. V lost 2 bases to trimming and J lost 4 bases; unmatched junction nucleotides: 9. For the CDR3, the DNA is TGTGCCAGCAGTTACGCCGGGACAGGTGTAGGCTATGGCTACACCTTC. The encoded protein is CASSYAGTGVGYGYTF.

The chain recombines TRBV19 with TRBJ1-5, with TRBD1 as a possible D gene (6 bases). The germline V gene encodes CDR1 LNHDA and CDR2 SQIVND (reference sequence). This CDR3 has 14 residues. V dropped 4 bases and J dropped 4 bases, with 11 bases sitting between them. This CDR3 is CASSTRQGNQPQHF. CDR3 coding DNA: TGTGCCAGTAGTACGCGTCAGGGGAATCAGCCCCAGCATTTT.

Comments on this clone: The same CDR3 also results from other DNA sequences found in this sample. V and J are TRBV2 and TRBJ1-5; TRBD1 matches 9 bases. In germline, CDR1 is SNHLY, CDR2 FYNNEI. The CDR3 has 14 residues. Trimming removed 4 bases from V and 4 bases from J; junction bases left unmatched: 2. The CDR3 DNA reads as TGTGCCAGCAGTGGGACAGGGGAAAATCAGCCCCAGCATTTT. Translated, it gives CASSGTGENQPQHF. Supplemented by reference TRBV2 and TRBJ1-5, the full variable domain reads EPEVTQTPSHQVTQMGQEVILRCVPISNHLYFYWYRQILGQKVEFLVSFYNNEISEKSEIFDDQFSVERPDGSNFTLKIRSTKLEDSAMYFCASSGTGENQPQHFGDGTRLSIL.

V and J are TRBV7-2 and TRBJ1-1; D is unresolved. The CDR3 extends over 13 amino acids. The V and J ends lost 3 bases and 1 base respectively, with 6 bases between them. Germline CDR1 is SGHTA and CDR2 is FQGNSA. DNA of the CDR3: TGTGCCAGCAGCTTCCGACAGAACACTGAAGCTTTCTTT. Translated, it gives CASSFRQNTEAFF. Full variable domain (outside the CDR3, taken from reference TRBV7-2 and TRBJ1-1): GAGVSQSPSNKVTEKGKDVELRCDPISGHTALYWYRQSLGQGLEFLIYFQGNSAPDKSGLPSDRFSAERTGGSVSTLTIQRTQQEDSAVYLCASSFRQNTEAFFGQGTRLTVV.

The chain has TRBV7-2 and TRBJ1-2, with a tentative D call TRBD1 (5 bases). The CDR3 extends over 15 amino acids. The ends were cut back, 2 bases at V and 3 bases at J, with 13 bases in the middle. Germline assignment: CDR1 SGHTA and CDR2 FQGNSA. For the CDR3, the DNA is TGTGCCAGCAGCTTACAGGGTGGTGGTGACTATGGCTACACCTTC. The encoded protein is CASSLQGGGDYGYTF.

This clone was detected only once. V and J are TRBV19 and TRBJ2-6, with D unclear. Germline lookup yields CDR1 LNHDA and CDR2 SQIVND (reference sequence). V shed 5 bases and J shed 0 bases, with 8 bases lying between them. This CDR3 is 15 amino acids long. The CDR3 loop is CASSFPNSGANVLTF. The CDR3, as DNA: TGTGCCAGTAGTTTCCCCAACTCTGGGGCCAACGTCCTGACTTTC. The full variable domain, its missing parts supplied by reference TRBV19 and TRBJ2-6, is DGGITQSPKYLFRKEGQNVTLSCEQNLNHDAMYWYRQDPGQGLRLIYYSQIVNDFQKGDIAEGYSVSREKKESFPLTVTSAQKNPTAFYLCASSFPNSGANVLTFGAGSRLTVL.

The gene calls are TRBV5-1 and TRBJ2-7; no clear D. Per germline, CDR1 SGHRS and CDR2 YFSETQ. The length of the CDR3 is 13 residues. Between the trimmed V and J ends, which lost 3 bases and 4 bases, there was a span of 11 bases. CDR3 DNA: TGCGCCAGCAGCTCCCTTAGGGCGTACGAGCAGTACTTC. It encodes CASSSLRAYEQYF.

V is TRBV5-6 and J is TRBJ1-4; TRBD1 might be the D (5 bases). The germline gives CDR1 SGHDT, CDR2 YYEEEE. This CDR3 has 13 residues. Trimming removed 0 bases at V and 8 bases at J, with 8 bases between. The CDR3 here is CASSLERGEKLFF. The CDR3 bases are TGTGCCAGCAGCTTGGAGCGGGGGGAAAAACTGTTTTTT.

This clone was picked up one time. The chain employs TRBV5-8 and TRBJ1-2; D call uncertain. V shed 7 bases and J shed 4 bases, with 20 bases lying between them. CDR3 length: 15 residues. Germline V lookup: CDR1 SGHTS, CDR2 YDEGEE. CDR3 in amino acids: CASGPGPGLGYGYTF. DNA for the CDR3: TGTGCCAGCGGCCCCGGCCCAGGATTGGGCTATGGCTACACCTTC.

The rearrangement uses TRBV27 and TRBJ1-1; TRBD1 might be the D (5 bases). Trimming cost V 3 bases and J 1 base, with 9 bases left between them. The germline V gene has CDR1 MNHEY and CDR2 SMNVEV (reference sequence). The CDR3 consists of 14 residues. For the CDR3, the DNA is TGTGCCAGCAGTTTTGTGGGGGAGAACACTGAAGCTTTCTTT. Residues: CASSFVGENTEAFF.

The chain links TRBV18 to TRBJ1-2; D ambiguous. Trimming shortened V by 1 base and J by 2 bases, and 20 bases separated the two germline ends. Germline CDR1 KGHSH, CDR2 LQKENI. CDR3 length equals 18 residues. CDR3 region: CASSPLGPNQAANYGYTF. DNA of the CDR3: TGTGCCAGCTCACCACTCGGGCCTAATCAGGCGGCGAACTATGGCTACACCTTC.

The chain combines TRBV7-2 with TRBJ2-3; perhaps TRBD2 as D (5 bases). The CDR3 is 13 amino acids. Germline values: CDR1 SGHTA, CDR2 FQGNSA. The V end lost 3 bases, the J end lost 5 bases, and 9 bases lay between the germline ends. The CDR3 nucleotides read TGTGCCAGCAGCTTCTCTAGCCTAGATACGCAGTATTTT. Its protein product is CASSFSSLDTQYF. The full variable domain, rest sourced from reference TRBV7-2 and TRBJ2-3, is GAGVSQSPSNKVTEKGKDVELRCDPISGHTALYWYRQSLGQGLEFLIYFQGNSAPDKSGLPSDRFSAERTGGSVSTLTIQRTQQEDSAVYLCASSFSSLDTQYFGPGTRLTVL.

V usage is TRBV7-9 and J usage is TRBJ2-1, with TRBD2 matching over 10 bases. With V trimmed by 7 bases and J by 6 bases, 18 bases remained unmatched. The CDR3 loop spans 18 amino acids. The germline V gene encodes CDR1 SEHNR and CDR2 FQNEAQ (reference sequence). The CDR3 sequence: CASIRSWASGSSSNEQFF. The DNA for the CDR3 is TGTGCCAGCATCCGTAGTTGGGCTAGCGGGAGTAGTAGCAATGAGCAGTTCTTC.

Concerning this clone itself: In the same sample, other DNA sequences code for this CDR3. This CDR3 reads CSVDRGPNTEAFF. In DNA, the CDR3 is TGCAGCGTTGACAGGGGACCGAACACTGAAGCTTTCTTT. The V gene is TRBV29-1, the J gene TRBJ1-1; possibly TRBD1 for D (6 bases). The germline CDR1 and CDR2 sequences are SQVTM and ANQGSEA. The length of the CDR3 is 13 residues. Trimming took off 3 bases at V and 1 base at J, with 9 bases between the two ends.

The chain has TRBV2 and TRBJ2-3, with D possibly being TRBD1 (6 bases). The V and J ends lost 8 bases and 2 bases respectively, with 8 bases between them. This CDR3 is built from 12 residues. Germline V gives CDR1 SNHLY, CDR2 FYNNEI. The CDR3 reads CASGQYTDTQYF. The CDR3 nucleotides are TGTGCCAGCGGACAGTACACAGATACGCAGTATTTT.

V gene TRBV19 combines with J gene TRBJ2-1; 9 nucleotides align to TRBD1. V was clipped by 4 bases and J by 4 bases; unmatched bases: 14. The germline gives CDR1 LNHDA, CDR2 SQIVND (reference sequence). This CDR3 comprises 18 residues. CDR3 protein: CASSKPRDRANLYNEQFF. The DNA for the CDR3 is TGTGCCAGTAGTAAACCACGGGACAGGGCGAACCTTTACAATGAGCAGTTCTTC.

This chain joins TRBV7-8 and TRBJ2-7, with a tentative D call TRBD2 (6 bases). The germline gives CDR1 SGHVS, CDR2 FQNEAQ. Trimming stripped 6 bases from V and 2 bases from J, with 14 bases between. This CDR3 contains 14 residues. The CDR3 is CASRRSGTTYEQYF. The CDR3 coding sequence is TGTGCCAGCAGACGTAGCGGAACGACCTACGAGCAGTACTTC. Full variable domain (rest looked up from reference TRBV7-8 and TRBJ2-7): GAGVSQSPRYKVAKRGQDVALRCDPISGHVSLFWYQQALGQGPEFLTYFQNEAQLDKSGLPSDRFFAERPEGSVSTLKIQRTQQEDSAVYLCASRRSGTTYEQYFGPGTRLTVT.

The gene calls are TRBV9 and TRBJ1-4, with TRBD1 as a possible D gene (5 bases). The V gene's germline CDR1 is SGDLS and CDR2 YYNGEE. Trimming pared 4 bases from V and 8 bases from J, leaving 18 bases between. The CDR3 covers 15 residues. CDR3 nucleotides: TGTGCCAGCAGCAGACATCGGGGGTCGACGGAAAAACTGTTTTTT. This codes for CASSRHRGSTEKLFF.

This clone was seen a single time. This chain links TRBV15 with TRBJ2-7; D call uncertain. This CDR3 contains 12 residues. The germline V gene encodes CDR1 LNHNV and CDR2 YYDKDF (reference sequence). V shed 5 bases and J shed 3 bases, with 8 bases lying between them. CDR3 DNA: TGTGCCACCAGCTCAGACTTCTACGAGCAGTACTTC. Translating it yields CATSSDFYEQYF.

This clone was seen more than once but under ten times. This sequence joins TRBV7-2 and TRBJ2-7, with D uncertain. V gave up 5 bases and J gave up 3 bases, with 5 bases separating them. CDR3 length: 11 amino acids. CDR1 and CDR2 from the germline V gene are SGHTA and FQGNSA. The CDR3 sequence is CASSTHYEQYF. CDR3 nucleotides: TGTGCCAGCAGCACCCACTACGAGCAGTACTTC.